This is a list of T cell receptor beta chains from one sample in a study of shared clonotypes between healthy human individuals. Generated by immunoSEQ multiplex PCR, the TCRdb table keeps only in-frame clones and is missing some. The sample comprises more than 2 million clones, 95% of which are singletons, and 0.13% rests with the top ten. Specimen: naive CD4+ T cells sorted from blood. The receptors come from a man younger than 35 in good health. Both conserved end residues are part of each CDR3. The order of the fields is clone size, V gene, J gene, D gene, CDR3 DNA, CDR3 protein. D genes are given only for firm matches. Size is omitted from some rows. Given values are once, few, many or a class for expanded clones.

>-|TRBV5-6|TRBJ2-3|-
TGTGCCAGCAGCCCTAACGGGGGCGGACGGCTTAATACGCAGTATTTT
CASSPNGGGRLNTQYF
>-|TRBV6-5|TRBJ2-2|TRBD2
TGTGCCAGCAGTTACCGGAGCGGGGGGGCCGGGGAGCTGTTTTTT
CASSYRSGGAGELFF
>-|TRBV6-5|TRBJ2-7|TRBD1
TGTGCCAGCAGTCGAACAGGGGGAGGCTTCTACGAGCAGTACTTC
CASSRTGGGFYEQYF
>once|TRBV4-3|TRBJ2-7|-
TGCGCCAGCAGCCAAGAGTGGGCCGGGGACTACGAGCAGTACTTC
CASSQEWAGDYEQYF
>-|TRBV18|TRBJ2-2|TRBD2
TGTGCCAGCTCACGACGACTAGCGGGTGGGAACACCGGGGAGCTGTTTTTT
CASSRRLAGGNTGELFF
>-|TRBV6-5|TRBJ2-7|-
TGTGCCAGCAGTCCGACCGCGGACTCCTACGAGCAGTACTTC
CASSPTADSYEQYF
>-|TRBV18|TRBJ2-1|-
TGTGCCAGCTCACCCCGGGACCCAACGGGTGAGCAGTTCTTC
CASSPRDPTGEQFF
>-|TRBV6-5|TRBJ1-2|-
TGTGCCAGCAGTTACGGGGCCACGGAGGTACGCGGCTACACCTTC
CASSYGATEVRGYTF
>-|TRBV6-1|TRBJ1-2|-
TGTGCCAGCAGTGTTCTAGGGTCCAACTATGGCTACACCTTC
CASSVLGSNYGYTF
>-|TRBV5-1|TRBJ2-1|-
TGCGCCAGCAGCTTACGAGATGAGCAGTTCTTC
CASSLRDEQFF
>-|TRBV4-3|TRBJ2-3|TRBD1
TGCGCCAGCAGCCAAGACCCCAGGGGGCTGGGGACAGATACGCAGTATTTT
CASSQDPRGLGTDTQYF
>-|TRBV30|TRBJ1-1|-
TGTGCCTGGAGTGTTGTGGGGGGTGGCACTGAAGCTTTCTTT
CAWSVVGGGTEAFF
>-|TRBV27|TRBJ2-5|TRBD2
TGTGCCAGCGCCCCGGGACTAGCGGGGGTGGGGACCCAGTACTTC
CASAPGLAGVGTQYF
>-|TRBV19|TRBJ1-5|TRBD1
TGTGCCAGTAGCGGACAGGGTGGAAGCAATCAGCCCCAGCATTTT
CASSGQGGSNQPQHF
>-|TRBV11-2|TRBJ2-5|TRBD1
TGTGCCAGCAGCCTCAAGACAGGGGCCGAGACCCAGTACTTC
CASSLKTGAETQYF
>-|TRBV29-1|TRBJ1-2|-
TGCAGCGTTGTTGAGGGCAACTATGGCTACACCTTC
CSVVEGNYGYTF
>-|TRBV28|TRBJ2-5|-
TGTGCCAGCAGTCTCTCGGGGCTCAAAGGAGAGACCCAGTACTTC
CASSLSGLKGETQYF
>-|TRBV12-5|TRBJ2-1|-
TGTGCTAGTGGTTTGAGTAGTCATTCCATCTTATCGGTGGAGCAGTTCTTC
CASGLSSHSILSVEQFF
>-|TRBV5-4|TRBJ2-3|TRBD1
TGTGCCAGCAGCAGTCTTCAGGGGGCAAGAACAGATACGCAGTATTTT
CASSSLQGARTDTQYF
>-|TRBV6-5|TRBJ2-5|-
TGTGCCAGCAGTTACTCGAATGGGTTGGGAAGGGAGACCCAGTACTTC
CASSYSNGLGRETQYF
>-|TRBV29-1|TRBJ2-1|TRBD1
TGCAGCGGCCGCCAGGGGGCATACTCAAGCTCCTACAATGAGCAGTTCTTC
CSGRQGAYSSSYNEQFF
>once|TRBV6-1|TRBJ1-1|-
TGTGCCAGCATCGCCGGGGGTCTAGGGGACACTGAAGCTTTCTTT
CASIAGGLGDTEAFF
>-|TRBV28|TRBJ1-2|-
TGTGCCAGCAGTTTATCAGGGCCCTATGGCTACACCTTC
CASSLSGPYGYTF
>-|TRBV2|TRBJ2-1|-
TGTGCCAGCAGGGCGGGACAGAACAATGAGCAGTTCTTC
CASRAGQNNEQFF
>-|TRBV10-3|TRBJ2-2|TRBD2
TGTGCCATCAGTGAGTCTGGCGGGGGGAACACCGGGGAGCTGTTTTTT
CAISESGGGNTGELFF
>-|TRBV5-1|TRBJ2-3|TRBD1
TGCGCCAGCAGTGATACAGGGGGAAGTACGCAGTATTTT
CASSDTGGSTQYF
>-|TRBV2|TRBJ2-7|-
TGTGCCAGCACCGGGTTCGGAGAAATGGCAATGGGGGACGACCCCTACGAGCAGTACTTC
CASTGFGEMAMGDDPYEQYF
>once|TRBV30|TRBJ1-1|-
TGTGCCTGGACCACAGGGTTGGGGAACACTGAAGCTTTCTTT
CAWTTGLGNTEAFF
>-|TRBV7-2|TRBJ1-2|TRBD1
TGTGCCAGCAGCGGAGCAGGGGGGGCCTATGGCTACACCTTC
CASSGAGGAYGYTF
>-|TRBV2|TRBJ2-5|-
TGTGCCAGCAGTGATGCAGAGACCCAGTACTTC
CASSDAETQYF
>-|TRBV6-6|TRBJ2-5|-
TGTGCCAGCAGTTACGGGCGGGATACGGGGCAAGAGACCCAGTACTTC
CASSYGRDTGQETQYF
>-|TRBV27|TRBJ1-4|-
TGTGCCAGCAGGGGCTGGGGGGGAGGTCGGAATGAAAAACTGTTTTTT
CASRGWGGGRNEKLFF
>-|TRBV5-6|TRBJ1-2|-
TGTGCCAGCAGCTTGGCCCGAGGGGCCGGTGGCTACACCTTC
CASSLARGAGGYTF
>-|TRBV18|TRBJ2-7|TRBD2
TGTGCCAGCTCAATTCAGGGAGGGTACGAGCAGTACTTC
CASSIQGGYEQYF
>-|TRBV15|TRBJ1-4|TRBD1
TGTGCCACCAGCAGAGATCGACAGGGTGGAACTAATGAAAAACTGTTTTTT
CATSRDRQGGTNEKLFF
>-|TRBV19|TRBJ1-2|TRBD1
TGTGCCAGTAGTCATACCTCTGGACAGGGAATTCGGAGTGGCTACACCTTC
CASSHTSGQGIRSGYTF
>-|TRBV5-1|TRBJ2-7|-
TGCGCCAGCAGCTTGGGGACCGCTTCCTACGAGCAGTACTTC
CASSLGTASYEQYF
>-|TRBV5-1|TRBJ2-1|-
TGCGCCAGCAGCTTGGCCGAACTTTACAATGAGCAGTTCTTC
CASSLAELYNEQFF
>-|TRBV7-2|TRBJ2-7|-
TGTGCCAGCAGCCTAACGGCCAACTACGAGCAGTACTTC
CASSLTANYEQYF
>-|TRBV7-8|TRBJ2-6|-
TGTGCCAGCAGCCCGAGGGCCTACGCCGAATCTGGGGCCAACGTCCTGACTTTC
CASSPRAYAESGANVLTF
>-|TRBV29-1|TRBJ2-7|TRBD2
TGCAGCGTGAGCGGGAGGGCAAAGTACGAGCAGTACTTC
CSVSGRAKYEQYF
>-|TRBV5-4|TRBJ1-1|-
TGTGCCAGCAGCTTTTTCAGTCTCGAGGGTCGTGCTTTCTTT
CASSFFSLEGRAFF
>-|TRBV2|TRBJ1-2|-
TGTGCCAGCAGTTCCCCAGGGGAGGGTAACTATGGCTACACCTTC
CASSSPGEGNYGYTF
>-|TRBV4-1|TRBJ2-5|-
TGCGCCAGCAGCCAAGTGTCCAAAAAAGAGACCCAGTACTTC
CASSQVSKKETQYF
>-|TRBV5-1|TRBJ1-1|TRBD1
TGCGCCAGCAGCTTTACAGGGGCTGGCACTGAAGCTTTCTTT
CASSFTGAGTEAFF
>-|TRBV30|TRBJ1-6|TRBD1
TGTGCCTGGAACCAGGACAGGACGAGCTCCTATAATTCACCCCTCCACTTT
CAWNQDRTSSYNSPLHF
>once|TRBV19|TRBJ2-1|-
TGTGCCAGTAGTATATCCGGGATGAACAATGAGCAGTTCTTC
CASSISGMNNEQFF
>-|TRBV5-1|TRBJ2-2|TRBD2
TGCGCCAGCAGCTTGGTGTCCCTAGCGGGAACCGGGGAGCTGTTTTTT
CASSLVSLAGTGELFF
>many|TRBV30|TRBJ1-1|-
TGTGCCTGGAGGTCCAGGGGAAGGGGGGACTACACTGAAGCTTTCTTT
CAWRSRGRGDYTEAFF
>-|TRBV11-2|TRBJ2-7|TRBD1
TGTGCCAGCACAGAGGACAGGGTGGGCTACGAGCAGTACTTC
CASTEDRVGYEQYF
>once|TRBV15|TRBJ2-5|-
TGTGCCACCAGCAGAGATCTCGCTAGTCAAGAGACCCAGTACTTC
CATSRDLASQETQYF
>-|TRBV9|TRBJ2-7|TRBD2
TGTGCCAGCAGCGTTGGTAGCGGGGGCCCCTACGAGCAGTACTTC
CASSVGSGGPYEQYF
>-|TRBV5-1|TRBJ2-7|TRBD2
TGCGCCAGCAGCTCCTGGACCGGGACTAGCGTCTACGAGCAGTACTTC
CASSSWTGTSVYEQYF
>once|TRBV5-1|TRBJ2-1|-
TGCGCCAGCAGCTTGTCTTCCCGGGGGGCCAATGAGCAGTTCTTC
CASSLSSRGANEQFF
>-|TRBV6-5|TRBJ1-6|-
TGTGCCAGCAGAAGGGGGAACTCACCCCTCCACTTT
CASRRGNSPLHF